This T cell receptor beta chain originates from a study of T cells after yellow fever vaccination (dated by TCRdb to the late 2010s). For context, the study as a whole: Libraries from fractions with low cell numbers were prepared with the SMART-Seq v4 Ultra Low Input RNA kit. To follow T-cell clones before and after primary and booster YFV17D yellow fever vaccination, bulk TCR alpha and beta repertoires were sequenced over time. Two healthy male donors made up the cohort, one aged 18 to 29 years and the other aged 30 to 40 years. Blood samples were taken at several timepoints before and after primary and secondary immunization, and bulk PBMC replicates and cell subsets were isolated. Beyond this particular receptor, the publication reports: A small share of clonotypes occurred in both CD4 and CD8 compartments, likely arising from convergent recombination. Only two donors were included in the study, so the extent to which the findings can be generalized is limited. Most clones expanded after primary vaccination were re-detected after the booster (almost 97% of CD4 and roughly 87% of CD8), suggesting broad memory maintenance. FACS-sorted repertoires could contain abundant contaminating clonotypes from the bulk population, so computational filtering was required. The secondary T-cell response was found to be weaker but faster than the primary response, with a peak reached on day 5 rather than on day 15.

This clonotype was seen more than once but under ten times. The specificity of this receptor is unknown. The record has no base qualities; no much larger clone is one base away. The CDR3 measures 17 amino acids from cysteine to phenylalanine. Solely the CDR3 DNA is kept, with 51 bases framed from the first base. As encoded in the germline V gene, CDR1 is MGHRA while CDR2 is YSYEKL. The junction shows trimming of 4 bases on V and 4 bases on J, plus 20 bases between the germline ends. Sequencing used an Illumina NovaSeq 6000. TCR cDNA was made using 5'RACE template switching, a step that added a universal primer site and unique molecular identifiers. Priming of cDNA synthesis was performed from both the TCR alpha and TCR beta constant segments. Libraries were amplified in two PCR steps, with sample barcodes and sequencing adapters added in the second step. Sequencing of libraries was performed on Illumina HiSeq 2500 (2x100 bp) or NovaSeq (2x150 bp). The published analysis was carried out like this. Reads were demultiplexed and collapsed into UMI consensus sequences with MIGEC, and V(D)J alignment was performed with MiXCR. Vaccine-responding clonotypes were identified with edgeR using replicate PBMC samples, with FDR below 0.01 and a log2 fold change above 5 up to day 15 being required. Bulk clonotypes were assigned CD4 or CD8 identity according to which sequenced CD4 or CD8 repertoire held them at higher abundance. TCRdb took the public reads, trimmed them with fastp at Q25, ran MiXCR for clone calling and kept in-frame beta chains. Identical CDR3 protein sequences are pooled into one entry, listed with their most common genes and DNA. The V and J calls, along with clone size, are taken from TCRdb and not from the paper's own processing. The sample yields a few hundred thousand distinct CDR3 sequences; 7.5% to 9% were counted once. The biggest ten clones account for 3% to 3.5% of the sample.

The treatment or condition label, as the study defines it: live attenuated yellow fever vaccine strain. PBMCs were isolated from peripheral blood using a standard Ficoll-Paque protocol. Dynabeads CD4 and CD8 positive selection kits were used to isolate CD4 and CD8 T-cell fractions. TriZol was used to extract RNA from bulk PBMCs, from CD4 and CD8 fractions, and from dextramer-positive and dextramer-negative fractions. The sequenced sample was CD4+ T cells sorted from PBMCs, obtained 5 days after the yellow fever booster vaccination. The receptor chain draws on TRBV4-1 and TRBJ1-3; tentative D gene TRBD1, with 5 bases matching. The source of this sequence is a young man who received the YFV17D yellow fever vaccine. The CDR3 corresponds to CASSRAGLILRGNTIYF. Read as DNA, the sequence is TGCGCCAGCAGCCGGGCAGGGCTAATACTACGCGGAAACACCATATATTTT.